This T cell receptor (gamma chain) stems from a study of γδ T cells in repeated Plasmodium falciparum infection. Vgamma9/Vdelta2+ and Vdelta2-negative gammadelta T cells were flow-sorted from PBMC for bulk sequencing. The CDR3 is 11 amino acids. Germline values: CDR1 GITISATS, CDR2 ISYDGTV (reference sequence). TCRdb used CATT to re-call clones from the multiplex PCR reads. The sample has roughly 13,000 gamma-chain clones, about 1.5% seen once. This clone was seen at least ten times. A read error is the likely source, as a far larger clone sits one nucleotide away. This CDR3 is also generated by other DNA sequences in the sample.

The chain links TRGV9 to TRGJ1 or TRGJ2. As TCRdb names no J gene, one was assigned here on the basis of a DNA match to germline. The receptor comes from a pool of human donors (malaria-infected and uninfected, not separated). The source material was gamma-delta T cells from blood. CDR3 nucleotide sequence: TGTGCCCTGTGGGTATCTTATAAGAAACTCTTT. Its translation is CALWVSYKKLF.